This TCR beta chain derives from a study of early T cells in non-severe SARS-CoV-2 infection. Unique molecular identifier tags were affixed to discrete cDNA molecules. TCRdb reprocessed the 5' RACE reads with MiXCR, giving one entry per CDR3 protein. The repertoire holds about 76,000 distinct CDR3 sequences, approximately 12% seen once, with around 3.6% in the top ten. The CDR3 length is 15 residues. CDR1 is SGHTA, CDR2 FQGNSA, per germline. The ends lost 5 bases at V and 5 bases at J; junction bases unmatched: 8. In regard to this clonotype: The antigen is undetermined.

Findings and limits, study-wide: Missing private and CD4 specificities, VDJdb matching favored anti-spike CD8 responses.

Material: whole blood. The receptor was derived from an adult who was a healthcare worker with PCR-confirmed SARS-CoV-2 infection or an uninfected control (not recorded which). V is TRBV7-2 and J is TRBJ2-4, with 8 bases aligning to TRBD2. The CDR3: CASSPGGPVQNIQYF. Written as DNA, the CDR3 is TGTGCCAGCAGCCCGGGAGGGCCGGTTCAAAACATTCAGTACTTC.